The clone carrying this TCR beta chain was seen many times. Its antigen is still unknown. These data originate in a study of T-cell reconstitution after alpha-beta-depleted transplantation in children. Points from the study as a whole: Diversity of TCRbeta at day 60 was high in some patients, arising from surviving recipient T cells and thymic progenitors.

This CDR3 comprises 15 residues. Germline V lookup: CDR1 MNHEY, CDR2 SVGAGI. V was cut by 2 bases and J by 2 bases, with 13 bases left in between. Molecular barcoding with unique molecular identifiers was used for the TCRbeta library. One entry per CDR3 protein, called by TCRdb with MiXCR from the PCR reads. The data hold over 100,000 distinct CDR3 sequences, with about 9.3% observed a single time. Sequences were derived from PBMCs, sampled before TCRalphabeta/CD19-depleted stem cell transplant. The TCR sequence derives from a boy between 2 and 10 years old with acute lymphoblastic leukemia, due to receive a stem cell transplant. The gene calls are TRBV6-5 and TRBJ2-7; D might be TRBD2 (5 bases). The CDR3 loop reads CASSYEPSGAYEQYF. In DNA form, the CDR3 reads TGTGCCAGCAGTTACGAACCAAGCGGTGCCTACGAGCAGTACTTC.